What follows are 25 T cell receptor beta chains derived from one specimen sequenced in a study of T cells after yellow fever vaccination. TCRdb called the 5' RACE reads again in MiXCR, with one record for every CDR3 protein. The sample records some 300,000 distinct CDR3 sequences, 8% to 9.5% being singletons. The specimen comprised PBMCs, sampled about 41 days after the first yellow fever vaccination. The source of these receptors is a man aged 18 to 30 who received the YFV17D yellow fever vaccine.

This clonotype was detected ten times or more. V is TRBV20-1 and J is TRBJ1-1, with TRBD1 matching over 7 bases. There are 15 residues in the CDR3. Trimming removed 6 bases from V and 1 base from J; junction bases left unmatched: 11. Germline V gene data show CDR1 as DFQATT and CDR2 as SNEGSKA (reference sequence). CDR3 protein: CSARQGRRENTEAFF. The CDR3, as DNA: TGCAGTGCCCGACAGGGTAGGAGGGAGAACACTGAAGCTTTCTTT.

This clonotype has more than one count but fewer than ten. The gene calls are TRBV4-1 and TRBJ1-6, with a tentative D call TRBD1 (5 bases). The germline V and J ends were trimmed by 0 bases and 11 bases, with 8 bases remaining between them. The length of the CDR3 is 13 residues. Per the germline V gene, CDR1 is MGHRA and CDR2 is YSYEKL. The CDR3 DNA reads TGCGCCAGCAGCCAAGAGAAGGGGACACCCCTCCACTTT. Protein: CASSQEKGTPLHF.

This clonotype was seen a handful of times. The rearrangement joins TRBV19 to TRBJ1-4, with TRBD1 as a possible D gene (5 bases). Germline loops: CDR1 LNHDA, CDR2 SQIVND (reference sequence). V was pared by 9 bases and J by 0 bases, with 11 bases between. The CDR3 sequence is 14 residues long. The CDR3 coding sequence is TGTGCCAGCAGTCTACAGGCAACTAATGAAAAACTGTTTTTT. Its protein product is CASSLQATNEKLFF.

In this sample, this clonotype turned up a few times. The CDR3 bases are TGTGCCAGCAGCTGGGAAGGACAGGGTAACCTTGAGACCCAGTACTTC. Encoded protein: CASSWEGQGNLETQYF. The J gene is TRBJ2-5, the V gene TRBV7-9; 8 bases match TRBD1. CDR3 length: 16 amino acids. Trimming at V came to 4 bases and at J to 5 bases, leaving 12 bases not matched to a gene. CDR1 is SEHNR and CDR2 is FQNEAQ in the germline V gene (reference sequence).

V is TRBV27 and J is TRBJ1-2; no clear D gene. This CDR3 region has 13 residues. Germline values: CDR1 MNHEY, CDR2 SMNVEV (reference sequence). V gave up 2 bases and J gave up 4 bases, with 8 bases separating them. CDR3 DNA: TGTGCCAGCAGTTTAAAGGGTGCCTATGGCTACACCTTC. Its translation is CASSLKGAYGYTF.

This clonotype was seen only a few times. The chain carries TRBV10-3 and TRBJ2-1; D is undetermined. Germline V gene data show CDR1 as ENHRY and CDR2 as SYGVKD. Trimming removed 0 bases at V and 9 bases at J, with 12 bases between. This CDR3 is 14 amino acids long. The CDR3 bases are TGTGCCATCAGTGAGTCCCAAACTATGATTGAGCAGTTCTTC. Its protein is CAISESQTMIEQFF.

This clonotype was seen ten or more times. The gene calls are TRBV4-3 and TRBJ1-3; D call uncertain. Trimming left V 1 base short and J 0 bases short, with 7 bases between. The CDR3 totals 15 residues. Germline V gene lookup returns CDR1 LGHNA and CDR2 YSLEER. CDR3 bases: TGCGCCAGCAGCCAAGGGGAGGCCTCTGGAAACACCATATATTTT. This sequence encodes CASSQGEASGNTIYF.

The chain employs TRBV5-1 and TRBJ2-7, with D possibly being TRBD2 (6 bases). Trimming left V 0 bases short and J 3 bases short, with 10 bases between. The CDR3 consists of 14 residues. Germline CDR1 and CDR2: SGHRS and YFSETQ. CDR3 sequence reads: CASSLGEAIYEQYF. The DNA of the CDR3 is TGCGCCAGCAGCTTGGGGGAGGCTATCTACGAGCAGTACTTC.

This clonotype was counted a few times. The CDR3 DNA reads as TGTGCCAGCAGCTCAGGGGGCTTGAACAATCAGCCCCAGCATTTT. It encodes CASSSGGLNNQPQHF. The rearrangement uses TRBV7-2 and TRBJ1-5, with 8 bases that match TRBD1. With 4 bases clipped from V and 3 bases from J, the junction kept 5 bases outside the gene matches. Germline V CDR1 and CDR2: SGHTA, FQGNSA. CDR3 size: 15 residues.

The chain carries TRBV12-3 or TRBV12-4 and TRBJ1-4; D is ambiguous. The V gene lost 3 bases and the J gene lost 10 bases, with 12 bases spanning the gap. This CDR3 has 13 residues. The CDR3 region is CASSFSGEGKLFF. The CDR3, as DNA: TGTGCCAGCAGTTTCTCCGGGGAGGGAAAACTGTTTTTT.

There are many counts of this clonotype. The gene calls are TRBV7-6 and TRBJ2-3; 7 bases are a match to TRBD2. V lost 5 bases and J lost 4; bases outside the gene matches: 9. CDR1 is SGHVS and CDR2 is FNYEAQ in the germline V gene. The CDR3 totals 15 residues. The CDR3: CASSPLGLGADTQYF. For the CDR3, the DNA is TGTGCCAGCAGCCCTCTTGGACTAGGGGCAGATACGCAGTATTTT.

V usage is TRBV7-9 and J usage is TRBJ2-2; D unclear. Trimming shortened V by 3 bases and J by 8 bases, and 13 bases separated the two germline ends. The length of the CDR3 is 14 residues. Germline loops: CDR1 SEHNR, CDR2 FQNEAQ (reference sequence). As DNA, the CDR3 is TGTGCCAGCAGCTTCCTACTTGCTGGAGGGGAGCTGTTTTTT. Residues: CASSFLLAGGELFF.

CDR3 coding DNA: TGTGCCAGCAGCTTTCGAGGCGGCGGGGAGATCTACGAGCAGTACTTC. This gives the protein CASSFRGGGEIYEQYF. The rearrangement joins TRBV5-6 to TRBJ2-7; maybe TRBD2 (6 bases). The CDR3 consists of 16 residues. Trimming stripped 2 bases from V and 3 bases from J, with 18 bases between. Per the germline V gene, CDR1 is SGHDT and CDR2 is YYEEEE.

This clonotype was detected a few times. The chain links TRBV5-4 to TRBJ2-3, with TRBD2 as a possible D gene (6 bases). Trimming cost V 3 bases and J 2 bases, with 13 bases left between them. Germline V gene data show CDR1 as SGHNT and CDR2 as YYREEE (reference sequence). The CDR3 is 15 amino acids. The chain's CDR3 is CASSWRDSNTDTQYF. The CDR3 nucleotides read TGTGCCAGCAGCTGGAGGGACTCCAACACAGATACGCAGTATTTT.

The CDR3 loop is CASSYRDRAPYEQYF. The CDR3 bases are TGCGCCAGCAGCTACCGGGACAGGGCCCCCTACGAGCAGTACTTC. This chain links TRBV5-1 with TRBJ2-7, with 9 bases aligning to TRBD1. This CDR3 is built from 15 residues. Trimming took 3 bases from V and 2 from J; bases not matched to a gene: 6. Germline V CDR1 and CDR2: SGHRS, YFSETQ.

This chain uses TRBV9 with TRBJ1-3, with D perhaps TRBD1 (6 bases). The V end lost 0 bases, the J end lost 4 bases, and 14 bases lay between the germline ends. The CDR3 extends over 16 amino acids. Germline lookup yields CDR1 SGDLS and CDR2 YYNGEE. The CDR3, as DNA: TGTGCCAGCAGCGTAGAGGGGGAAATGTCCGGAAACACCATATATTTT. This sequence encodes CASSVEGEMSGNTIYF.

The chain recombines TRBV12-3 or TRBV12-4 with TRBJ2-5; TRBD1 aligns across 9 bases. After removal of 3 bases from V and 5 bases from J, the junction contained 7 bases not matched to a gene. This CDR3 comprises 15 residues. For the CDR3, the DNA is TGTGCCAGCAGTTTGGGACAGGGTTTCTACGAGACCCAGTACTTC. This encodes CASSLGQGFYETQYF.

This clonotype was seen only a few times. The chain employs TRBV27 and TRBJ1-1, with D perhaps matching TRBD1 (5 bases). In germline, CDR1 is MNHEY, CDR2 SMNVEV (reference sequence). V lost 2 bases, J lost 5 bases, and 12 bases lay in between. The CDR3 has 14 amino acids. The CDR3 here is CASSLNRGDTEAFF. The CDR3 DNA is TGTGCCAGCAGTTTAAATCGGGGGGATACTGAAGCTTTCTTT.

Concerning this clonotype: At one end, the junction sequence differs from germline, possibly due to a read error. The V gene is TRBV4-3, the J gene TRBJ1-2; possibly TRBD1 for D (5 bases). The CDR3 extends over 15 amino acids. CDR1 is LGHNA, CDR2 YSLEER, per germline. The CDR3 nucleotides are TGCGCCAGCAGTCAAGTGCTTGGGGGAAGGGGTGGCTACACCTTC. It codes for CASSQVLGGRGGYTF.

V gene TRBV20-1 combines with J gene TRBJ2-3; D not certain. The CDR3 length is 15 residues. CDR1 and CDR2 from the germline V gene are DFQATT and SNEGSKA (reference sequence). Trimming took 3 bases from V and 2 from J, leaving 15 bases between them. CDR3 DNA sequence: TGCAGTGCTAGCGAGGCGGTTCTGGCCACAGATACGCAGTATTTT. This encodes CSASEAVLATDTQYF.

There are many counts of this clonotype. The rearrangement joins TRBV6-1 to TRBJ2-7; tentatively, D is TRBD2 (5 bases). The CDR3 covers 14 residues. Trimming stripped 6 bases from V and 8 bases from J, with 20 bases between. Per the germline V gene, CDR1 is MNHNS and CDR2 is SASEGT. The CDR3 is CASRDPLVRRKQYF. For the CDR3, the DNA is TGTGCCAGCAGGGACCCACTAGTGCGGAGAAAGCAGTACTTC.

In this sample, this clonotype turned up many times. This chain links TRBV5-1 with TRBJ2-3; D ambiguous. The CDR3 is made up of 12 amino acids. V lost 3 bases and J 2 bases, leaving 4 bases between the germline ends. Germline CDR1 is SGHRS and CDR2 is YFSETQ. For the CDR3, the DNA is TGCGCCAGCAGCTCGAACACAGATACGCAGTATTTT. Its protein is CASSSNTDTQYF.

This clonotype was counted between two and nine times. The chain links TRBV6-2 or TRBV6-3 to TRBJ2-5, with 11 bases fitting TRBD2. This CDR3 contains 15 residues. Trimming cost V 7 bases and J 2 bases; bases outside gene matches: 6. Germline loops: CDR1 MNHEY, CDR2 SVGEGT. Here the CDR3 DNA reads TGTGCCAGCAAAGACGGGACTAGCGGACAAGAGACCCAGTACTTC. This translates into CASKDGTSGQETQYF.

In this sample, this clonotype turned up a few times. The V gene is TRBV10-3, the J gene TRBJ2-7, with a weak D call TRBD1 (7 bases). V was trimmed by 7 bases and J by 5 bases, leaving 15 bases between them. The CDR3 spans 13 residues. Germline V gene data show CDR1 as ENHRY and CDR2 as SYGVKD. In DNA, the CDR3 is TGTGCCATCAATGGCCAGGGGGAGGACGAGCAGTACTTC. Protein product: CAINGQGEDEQYF.

The chain links TRBV10-3 to TRBJ1-1; maybe TRBD1 (5 bases). Trimming removed 2 bases from V and 1 base from J, with 11 bases in between. The CDR3 contains 15 residues. CDR1 ENHRY and CDR2 SYGVKD come from the germline V gene. This CDR3 reads CAISERQIGNTEAFF. The DNA for the CDR3 is TGTGCCATCAGTGAGAGACAGATTGGGAACACTGAAGCTTTCTTT.